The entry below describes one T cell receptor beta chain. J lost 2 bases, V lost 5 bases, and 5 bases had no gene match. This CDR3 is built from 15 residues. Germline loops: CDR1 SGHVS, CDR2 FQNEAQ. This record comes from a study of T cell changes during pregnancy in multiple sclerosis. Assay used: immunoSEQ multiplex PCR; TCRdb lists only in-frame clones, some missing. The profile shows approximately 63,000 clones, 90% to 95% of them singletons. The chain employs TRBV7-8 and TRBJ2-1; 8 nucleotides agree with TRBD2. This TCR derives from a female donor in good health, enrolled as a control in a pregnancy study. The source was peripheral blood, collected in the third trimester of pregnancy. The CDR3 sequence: CASSDSGATYNEQFF. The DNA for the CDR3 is TGTGCCAGCAGCGATAGCGGGGCAACCTACAATGAGCAGTTCTTC.